This T cell receptor beta chain was identified in a study of T cell responses to AZD1222 COVID-19 vaccine. V was pared by 7 bases and J by 6 bases, with 19 bases between. CDR1 is MNHEY and CDR2 is SVGAGI in the germline V gene. The CDR3 length is 15 residues. Using immunoSEQ multiplex PCR, the repertoire was profiled, and TCRdb retains in-frame clones only, with some absent. The data show hundreds of thousands of clones, with about 93% seen just once and over 0.95% held by the top ten. The material was peripheral blood, obtained on day 0 of MenACWY control vaccination. The chain couples TRBV6-5 to TRBJ2-1; a weak D match, TRBD1 (6 bases). This receptor was obtained from an adult in good health. CDR3 sequence: CASNPTRGLGNEQFF. CDR3 nucleotide sequence: TGTGCCAGCAATCCGACCAGGGGTCTGGGCAATGAGCAGTTCTTC.